Sequencing of this T cell receptor beta chain was carried out in a study of sequential checkpoint blockade in melanoma. Study information: Arm A got nivolumab then ipilimumab; arm B the reverse, 1:1. Each arm's sequence ended with maintenance nivolumab.

With 0 bases removed from V and 0 bases from J, the gap between germline ends came to 12 bases. The CDR3 length is 16 residues. CDR1 is SGDLS, CDR2 YYNGEE, per germline. The method was immunoSEQ multiplex PCR; TCRdb's version includes in-frame clones alone and lacks a portion of them. Of some 16,000 clones detected, 85% to 95% appear once; the ten largest clones hold roughly a quarter. Noted treatment: randomized to nivolumab then ipilimumab (arm A) or the reverse (arm B). DNA-damaging chemotherapy had not been given to any patient beforehand. Sorted cells were live CD3+CD8+, lacking CD19 and CD56, from PBMCs.

This clonotype was obtained from a human donor with melanoma. The chain couples TRBV9 to TRBJ1-2; D not certain. This material consisted of CD8+ T cells sorted from blood (inferred from file names), taken from a patient given nivolumab and ipilimumab in sequence. The CDR3 DNA is TGTGCCAGCAGCGTAGACGGCGACCGGGCTAACTATGGCTACACCTTC. It is translated as CASSVDGDRANYGYTF.